This T cell receptor beta chain was recorded in a study of cytomegalovirus exposure and HLA in healthy donors. Across the whole study: Counted in an early data release were approximately 85 million unique TCRs from HLA-typed donors. Study-level results: The authors later linked a missense DCLRE1C variant to TCR beta V- and J-gene trimming. Usually a TCR sequence was rare, but some public TCRs were found in many donors.

Worth noting for this clone: What it binds is unknown.

CDR1 and CDR2 from the germline V gene are SQVTM and ANQGSEA. The CDR3 is 14 residues long. V lost 7 bases, J lost 6 bases, and 14 bases stayed unmatched. The PCR made use of 60 Vbeta and 13 Jbeta primers. Some clones are missing from TCRdb's copy, which holds only in-frame ones; the method was immunoSEQ multiplex PCR. The sample has approximately 50,000 clones, 80% seen once; the top ten hold 8.1%. The clonotype was recovered from a man aged 30 to 39 in good health and CMV-seropositive. The gene calls are TRBV29-1 and TRBJ1-2, with 7 positions matching TRBD1. The specimen was PBMCs. The CDR3 sequence: CSAPGGTATDGYTF. Here the CDR3 DNA reads TGCAGCGCTCCCGGCGGGACAGCTACCGATGGCTACACCTTC.